This TCR beta chain is drawn from a study of control samples from healthy donors and cancer patients. Per germline, CDR1 MGHRA and CDR2 YSYEKL. The CDR3 runs 15 residues. V gave up 7 bases and J gave up 0 bases, with 14 bases separating them. The protocol was immunoSEQ multiplex PCR, while the TCRdb copy is restricted to in-frame clones and leaves out a portion. Among around 180,000 clones listed, about 86% were seen once. The chain employs TRBV4-1 and TRBJ2-3; the D is unclear. Sequencing was performed on blood. The sequence was obtained from a woman in her 30s in good health. CDR3 sequence reads: CASTPDGSSTDTQYF. The DNA of the CDR3 is TGCGCCAGCACCCCCGACGGGTCGAGCACAGATACGCAGTATTTT.